Listed here is a single T cell receptor (beta chain). The data belong to a study of blood T cell repertoires in COVID-19. In the authors' workflow: Nucleated cell number was recorded as an estimate derived from reference gene primer amplification. Clones were sequenced by immunoSEQ multiplex PCR, and TCRdb holds only the in-frame ones, with some missing. The V and J calls and clone size come from that table; D and trimming were worked out from the DNA. Of around 200,000 clones listed, approximately 87% are singletons. The CDR3 is 18 amino acids. CDR1 and CDR2 (germline): SGHRS, YFSETQ. The germline V and J ends were trimmed by 1 base and 0 bases, with 19 bases remaining between them.

This sequence was found in a woman aged 50 to 65 in a cohort exposed to, infected with or recovered from COVID-19 (not recorded which). This sequence joins TRBV5-1 and TRBJ1-2; tentatively, D is TRBD1 (6 bases). The sequenced sample consisted of PBMCs or T cells enriched from blood (not recorded which). DNA of the CDR3: TGCGCCAGCAGCTTGCTCGAGACAGGAAGCCTCGCTAACTATGGCTACACCTTC. It codes for CASSLLETGSLANYGYTF. The variable domain in full, with the rest retrieved from reference TRBV5-1 and TRBJ1-2, is KAGVTQTPRYLIKTRGQQVTLSCSPISGHRSVSWYQQTPGQGLQFLFEYFSETQRNKGNFPGRFSGRQFSNSRSEMNVSTLELGDSALYLCASSLLETGSLANYGYTFGSGTRLTVV.